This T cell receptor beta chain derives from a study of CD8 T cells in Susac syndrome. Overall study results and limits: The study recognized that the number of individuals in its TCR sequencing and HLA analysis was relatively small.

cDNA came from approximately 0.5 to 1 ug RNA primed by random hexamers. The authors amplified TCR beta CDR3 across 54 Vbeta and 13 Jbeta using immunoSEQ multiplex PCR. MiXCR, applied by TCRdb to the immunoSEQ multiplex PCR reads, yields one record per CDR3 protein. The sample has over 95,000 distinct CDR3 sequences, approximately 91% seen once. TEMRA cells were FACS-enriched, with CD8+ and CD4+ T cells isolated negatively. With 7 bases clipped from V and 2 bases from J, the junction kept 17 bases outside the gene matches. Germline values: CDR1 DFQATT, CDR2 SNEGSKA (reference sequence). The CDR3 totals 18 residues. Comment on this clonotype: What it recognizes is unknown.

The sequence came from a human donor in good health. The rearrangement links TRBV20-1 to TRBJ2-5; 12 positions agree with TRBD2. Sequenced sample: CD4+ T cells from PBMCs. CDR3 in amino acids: CSVGLRSSGGAGQETQYF. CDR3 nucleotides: TGCAGTGTTGGGCTAAGATCTAGCGGGGGGGCAGGGCAAGAGACCCAGTACTTC.